Presented here are 12 T cell receptor beta chains from one specimen sequenced in a study of beta chain features in type 1 diabetes. These receptors' targets are unknown. Expressed TCRB transcripts were sequenced after all isolated RNA was converted to cDNA. Generated by immunoSEQ multiplex PCR, the TCRdb table keeps only in-frame clones and is missing some. The sample shows 600,000 or so clones, over 10% of them seen only once. General study points: Among all four CD4+ subsets, Type 1 diabetes patients had TCRB CDR3s that were moderately but significantly shorter.

Sequencing was done on a sample of naive CD4+ T cells from blood. These receptors all stem from a man in his thirties or forties with type 1 diabetes.

This clone came up a few times. The chain links TRBV25-1 to TRBJ2-3; no clear D. Trimming cost V 2 bases and J 2 bases, with 17 bases left between them. Germline V gene sequence: CDR1 MGHDK, CDR2 SYGVNS. This CDR3 region has 17 residues. CDR3 sequence reads: CASSEDAVAISTDTQYF. In nucleotides, the CDR3 is TGTGCCAGCAGTGAAGATGCAGTAGCTATATCCACAGATACGCAGTATTTT.

As concerns this clone: Within the sample, other DNA sequences also encode this same CDR3. The chain joins TRBV14 to TRBJ2-5; D unresolved. Deletions cut 6 bases from V and 1 base from J, with 3 bases between. CDR1 is SGHDN, CDR2 FVKESK, per germline. The CDR3 is 11 amino acids. CDR3 in DNA: TGTGCCAGCAGTGGCCAAGAGACCCAGTACTTC. Its protein product is CASSGQETQYF. Supplemented by reference TRBV14 and TRBJ2-5, the full variable domain reads EAGVTQFPSHSVIEKGQTVTLRCDPISGHDNLYWYRRVMGKEIKFLLHFVKESKQDESGMPNNRFLAERTGGTYSTLKVQPAELEDSGVYFCASSGQETQYFGPGTRLLVL.

This clone showed up just a few times. The rearrangement joins TRBV29-1 to TRBJ2-7; 12 bases line up with TRBD1. The V gene end was trimmed by 5 bases and the J gene end by 3 bases; junction bases not matched to a gene: 11. This CDR3 comprises 16 residues. CDR1 is SQVTM and CDR2 is ANQGSEA in the germline V gene. The CDR3 region is CSVPGTGGRNVYEQYF. The CDR3 DNA reads TGCAGCGTTCCCGGGACAGGGGGCCGGAACGTCTACGAGCAGTACTTC.

This clone was picked up a small number of times. Germline and junction disagree at one end, which may indicate a read error. The genes are TRBV7-7 and TRBJ2-3; the D gene could be TRBD1 or TRBD2 (5 bases each). CDR1 is SSHAT, CDR2 FNYEAQ, per germline (reference sequence). The CDR3 sequence is 15 residues long. In DNA form, the CDR3 reads TGTGCTAGCAGCGCCAGGGACGGGACGGCAGATACGCAGTATTTT. The encoded protein is CASSARDGTADTQYF.

This clone was seen only a few times. The gene calls are TRBV27 and TRBJ2-1, with D maybe TRBD2 (5 bases). Germline lookup yields CDR1 MNHEY and CDR2 SMNVEV (reference sequence). The V end lost 6 bases, the J end lost 7 bases, and 22 bases lay between the germline ends. The CDR3 has 16 amino acids. This CDR3 reads CASSPVRAAPPNEQFF. The CDR3 DNA reads TGTGCCAGCAGCCCAGTGAGGGCAGCGCCTCCGAATGAGCAGTTCTTC.

The V and J genes are TRBV10-3 and TRBJ1-5; D is possibly TRBD1 (5 bases). Trimming took off 0 bases at V and 6 bases at J, with 12 bases between the two ends. Germline lookup yields CDR1 ENHRY and CDR2 SYGVKD. This CDR3 is 15 amino acids long. The CDR3 nucleotides are TGTGCCATCAGTGAGTCTGGAGGGGCCCCTCAGCCCCAGCATTTT. Its translation: CAISESGGAPQPQHF.

This clone was found a few times. V usage is TRBV7-2 and J usage is TRBJ2-7; possible D gene TRBD2, 7 bases. Germline CDR1 SGHTA, CDR2 FQGNSA. Trimming left V 1 base short and J 2 bases short, with 12 bases between. There are 15 residues in the CDR3. This CDR3 is CASSLGAGHPYEQYF. In DNA form, the CDR3 reads TGTGCCAGCAGCTTAGGAGCGGGACACCCCTACGAGCAGTACTTC.

This clone was detected only a few times. J is TRBJ2-1 and V is TRBV29-1, with 9 bases lining up with TRBD1. The germline gives CDR1 SQVTM, CDR2 ANQGSEA. Losses at the gene ends were 4 bases for V and 8 bases for J; bases not matched to a gene: 6. The CDR3 runs to 13 residues. In DNA form, the CDR3 reads TGCAGCGTTGCCGGACAGGGGAAGCATGAGCAGTTCTTC. Translated: CSVAGQGKHEQFF.

The rearrangement joins TRBV6-1 to TRBJ1-1; 7 nucleotides match TRBD1. Looked up from germline, CDR1 is MNHNS and CDR2 is SASEGT. Trimming removed 8 bases from V and 3 bases from J; junction bases left unmatched: 9. The length of the CDR3 is 14 residues. CDR3 protein: CASLTGWDDTEAFF. CDR3 nucleotides: TGTGCCAGCCTGACAGGGTGGGACGACACTGAAGCTTTCTTT.

This clone occurred a few times. The chain carries TRBV5-5 and TRBJ2-2, with a weak D call TRBD2 (5 bases). The CDR3 length is 18 residues. Germline CDR1 reads SGHKS; CDR2 reads YYEKEE (reference sequence). Deletions cut 5 bases from V and 2 bases from J, with 22 bases between. The CDR3 reads CASSLQARGGLNTGELFF. CDR3 nucleotides: TGTGCCAGCAGTCTCCAAGCACGGGGTGGACTTAACACCGGGGAGCTGTTTTTT.

This clone was found a few times. This chain connects TRBV7-2 to TRBJ2-7; D is perhaps TRBD2 (5 bases). This CDR3 is built from 16 residues. Germline V CDR1 and CDR2: SGHTA, FQGNSA. With 5 bases removed from V and 0 bases from J, the gap between germline ends came to 17 bases. As DNA, the CDR3 is TGTGCCAGCAGCGCTACCGGGATCCTAAACTCCTACGAGCAGTACTTC. It encodes CASSATGILNSYEQYF.

The rearrangement uses TRBV7-8 and TRBJ2-3, with D uncertain. This CDR3 has 14 amino acids. Germline CDR1 reads SGHVS; CDR2 reads FQNEAQ. V shed 6 bases and J shed 2 bases, with 12 bases lying between them. The CDR3 DNA sequence: TGTGCCAGCAGTCTAAGACTTATCACAGATACGCAGTATTTT. Its translation: CASSLRLITDTQYF.